Listed below are T cell receptor beta chains from one sample, sequenced in a study of cytomegalovirus exposure and HLA in healthy donors. Here immunoSEQ multiplex PCR was the method, and the copy in TCRdb shows in-frame clones only, minus some. In the table there are about 140,000 clones, around 81% of which are singletons. Sequences were obtained from PBMCs. Receptors originate from a male donor in good health and CMV-seronegative. Each CDR3 is given with its conserved first and last residue. D genes are given only for firm matches. Expanded clones get a size class; other rows say once, few or many, or leave the size out.

clone_size j_call d_call v_call cdr3_nt cdr3_aa
NA TRBJ1-2 TRBD1 TRBV19 TGTGCCAGTAGCCCCGGGACAGGGGTATCAGGCGGCTACACCTTC CASSPGTGVSGGYTF
NA TRBJ1-1 NA TRBV15 TGTGCCACCAGCAGTACAGGGAGGAACACTGAAGCTTTCTTT CATSSTGRNTEAFF
once TRBJ1-2 NA TRBV6-5 TGTGCCAGCAGTTACAGCACAGAGGGCAGTGGCTACACCTTC CASSYSTEGSGYTF
NA TRBJ2-7 NA TRBV6-1 TGTGCCAGTCTTTCGGGGGACTCCTACGAGCAGTACTTC CASLSGDSYEQYF
NA TRBJ2-5 NA TRBV9 TGTGCCAGCAGCGTAGGAGGGGGAGTGGGAGAGACCCAGTACTTC CASSVGGGVGETQYF
NA TRBJ1-1 NA TRBV5-1 TGCGCCAGCAGCTTGCTTGCCATGCAGGGTGAAGCTTTCTTT CASSLLAMQGEAFF
NA TRBJ2-7 TRBD1 TRBV7-9 TGTGCCAGCAGCTCCCCCGGGACAGTGGACTACGAGCAGTACTTC CASSSPGTVDYEQYF
NA TRBJ1-2 TRBD1 TRBV9 TGTGCCAGCAGCGTAGAAGCTGGAACGGGGGACAGGGCTCCGTCTAACTATGGCTACACCTTC CASSVEAGTGDRAPSNYGYTF
NA TRBJ1-1 NA TRBV6-5 TGTGCCAGCAGTTCCGACAAGCATGAAGCTTTCTTT CASSSDKHEAFF
NA TRBJ2-5 NA TRBV9 TGTGCCAGCAGCGTAGCAGAAGAGACCCAGTACTTC CASSVAEETQYF
NA TRBJ2-7 NA TRBV20-1 TGCAGTGTCCCGGTCGTCGAGCAGTACTTC CSVPVVEQYF
few TRBJ2-2 TRBD2 TRBV19 TGTGCCAGTAAGACTAGCGGGAGGTACACCGGGGAGCTGTTTTTT CASKTSGRYTGELFF
few TRBJ2-3 NA TRBV5-1 TGCGCCAGCAGCTTGGAGCGGACAGAGACAGATACGCAGTATTTT CASSLERTETDTQYF
few TRBJ1-4 NA TRBV2 TGTGCCAGCAGTGAAGATACTACAACTAATGAAAAACTGTTTTTT CASSEDTTTNEKLFF
NA TRBJ1-3 NA TRBV7-2 TGTGCCAGCAGCTTACCCATCTCTGGAAACACCATATATTTT CASSLPISGNTIYF
NA TRBJ2-3 TRBD2 TRBV13 TGTGCCAGCAGCTTTGGACTAGCGGGGGGAAGCACAGATACGCAGTATTTT CASSFGLAGGSTDTQYF
NA TRBJ2-7 TRBD2 TRBV6-6 TGTGCCAGTTCTCGGGAGGTATCCTACGAGCAGTACTTC CASSREVSYEQYF
NA TRBJ2-1 TRBD2 TRBV15 TGTGCCACCAGCAGAGATAGGGCGGGGGCCTACAATGAGCAGTTCTTC CATSRDRAGAYNEQFF
NA TRBJ1-4 TRBD1 TRBV10-3 TGTGCCATCAGTGAGGACAGGGGGAGTGAAAAACTGTTTTTT CAISEDRGSEKLFF
NA TRBJ1-4 TRBD1 TRBV2 TGTGCCAGCAGGGTGACAGGGGGTGCTGAAAAACTGTTTTTT CASRVTGGAEKLFF
NA TRBJ2-3 NA TRBV7-2 TGTGCCAGCAGCTTAGGATCGACTTCAGTTACGCAGTATTTT CASSLGSTSVTQYF
NA TRBJ1-5 NA TRBV2 TGTGCCAGCAGTGAGTTTATCCAGGGTGGCTTCAGCAATCAGCCCCAGCATTTT CASSEFIQGGFSNQPQHF
NA TRBJ1-2 TRBD1 TRBV30 TGTGCCTGGAGTCCCCCGGGACAGGGGAACTATGGCTACACCTTC CAWSPPGQGNYGYTF
NA TRBJ1-4 TRBD1 TRBV7-9 TGTTCCAGCAGCCCGGGACAGGGGGCCCGTGAAAAACTGTTTTTT CSSSPGQGAREKLFF
few TRBJ2-5 TRBD2 TRBV6-6 TGTGCCAGCAGTTACTCGAATCTAGCGGGGTACGGGACCCAGTACTTC CASSYSNLAGYGTQYF
NA TRBJ2-7 NA TRBV4-1 TGCGCCAGCAGCCCGATCGACCGGGACACGCTGTTCGGGCAGTACTTC CASSPIDRDTLFGQYF
NA TRBJ2-5 TRBD1 TRBV11-3 TGTGCCAGCAGCTCGCGGACAGGGCGGCAAGAGACCCAGTACTTC CASSSRTGRQETQYF
NA TRBJ2-7 NA TRBV19 TGTGCCAGTAGCCCACAGGGTGGGAGCTACGAGCAGTACTTC CASSPQGGSYEQYF
NA TRBJ1-3 NA TRBV5-4 TGTGCCAGCAGCTTGGATCAACCAGGGGCTGGAAACACCATATATTTT CASSLDQPGAGNTIYF
NA TRBJ2-3 TRBD2 TRBV5-4 TGTGCCAGCGGGCTAGCGGGAGGTTATACGCAGTATTTT CASGLAGGYTQYF
NA TRBJ2-2 NA TRBV27 TGTGCCAGCAGCTCTCGTAACACCGGGGAGCTGTTTTTT CASSSRNTGELFF
NA TRBJ2-7 NA TRBV5-1 TGCGCCAGCAGCTCGACAGGGAGGCACGAGCAGTACTTC CASSSTGRHEQYF
NA TRBJ2-7 TRBD2 TRBV27 TGTGCCAGCAGGAGCGGGAAGGGACTAGCAAGCTCCTACGAGCAGTACTTC CASRSGKGLASSYEQYF
NA TRBJ2-5 TRBD2 TRBV5-1 TGCGCCAGCAGCTTGGCCCTGGCGGGGGGCCAAGAGACCCAGTACTTC CASSLALAGGQETQYF
NA TRBJ2-1 TRBD1 TRBV11-3 TGTGCCAGCAGCTTCGGGGACAGGGATGAGCAGTTCTTC CASSFGDRDEQFF
NA TRBJ1-2 NA TRBV7-2 TGTGCCAGCAGCTTAGCCCACAGGGCTGAGGGCTACACCTTC CASSLAHRAEGYTF
NA TRBJ2-7 NA TRBV5-4 TGTGCCAGCAGCTCTGGCGGCAGGGGTAGAGAGCAGTACTTC CASSSGGRGREQYF
NA TRBJ1-2 TRBD1 TRBV5-4 TGTGCCAGCAGCATGGGACAGGTTGACTATGGCTACACCTTC CASSMGQVDYGYTF
NA TRBJ2-1 NA TRBV5-1 TGCGCCAGCAGCCCGGGGACAAGCAGGCCCAATGAGCAGTTCTTC CASSPGTSRPNEQFF
few TRBJ2-7 NA TRBV11-3 TGTGCCAGCAGCCTAAGCGGGTCCATTGGGGAGCAGTACTTC CASSLSGSIGEQYF
once TRBJ1-2 NA TRBV12-5 TGTGCTAGTGGTTTGGTCCCGACAACAAACTATGGCTACACCTTC CASGLVPTTNYGYTF
few TRBJ2-5 TRBD2 TRBV9 TGTGCCAGCAGCCCGTGGACTAGCGGAAAAGAGACCCAGTACTTC CASSPWTSGKETQYF
NA TRBJ2-5 NA TRBV5-1 TGCGCCAGCGGGCCCCGGTACCAAGAGACCCAGTACTTC CASGPRYQETQYF
NA TRBJ1-6 TRBD1 TRBV6-5 TGTGCCAGCAGTTACTCGAACAGGGGAACGAATTCACCCCTCCACTTT CASSYSNRGTNSPLHF
once TRBJ2-7 TRBD1 TRBV9 TGTGCCAGCAGCCCTCGACAGGGGGCGGCCTACGAGCAGTACTTC CASSPRQGAAYEQYF
NA TRBJ2-5 TRBD1 TRBV5-4 TGTGCCAGCAGCCGACAGGGGCCCCAAGAGACCCAGTACTTC CASSRQGPQETQYF
once TRBJ2-4 TRBD1 TRBV10-3 TGTGCCATCAGTGAGTCCCGGGACAGTAAAAACATTCAGTACTTC CAISESRDSKNIQYF
few TRBJ2-7 TRBD2 TRBV4-3 TGCGCCAGCAGCCAAGCGGTGAGCAGCGGGGGGCACTACGAGCAGTACTTC CASSQAVSSGGHYEQYF